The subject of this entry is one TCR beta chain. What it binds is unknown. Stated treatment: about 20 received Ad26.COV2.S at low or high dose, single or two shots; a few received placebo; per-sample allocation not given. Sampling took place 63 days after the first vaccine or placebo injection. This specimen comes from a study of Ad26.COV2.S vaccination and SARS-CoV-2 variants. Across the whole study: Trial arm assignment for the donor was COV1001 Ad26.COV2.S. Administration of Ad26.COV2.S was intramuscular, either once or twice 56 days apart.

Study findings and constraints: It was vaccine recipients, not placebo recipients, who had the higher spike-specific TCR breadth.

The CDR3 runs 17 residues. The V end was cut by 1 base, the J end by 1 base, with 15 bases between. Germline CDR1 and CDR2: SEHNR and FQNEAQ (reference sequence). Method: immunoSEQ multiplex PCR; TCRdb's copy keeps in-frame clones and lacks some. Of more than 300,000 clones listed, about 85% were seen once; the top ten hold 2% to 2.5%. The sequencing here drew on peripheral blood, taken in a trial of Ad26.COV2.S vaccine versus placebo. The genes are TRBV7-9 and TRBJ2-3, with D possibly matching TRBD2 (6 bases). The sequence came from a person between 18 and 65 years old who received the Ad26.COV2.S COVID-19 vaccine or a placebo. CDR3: CASSLGFPGDGTDTQYF. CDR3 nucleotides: TGTGCCAGCAGCTTAGGATTTCCGGGGGATGGCACAGATACGCAGTATTTT.